This T cell receptor (beta chain) was captured by sequencing in a study of blood T cell repertoires in COVID-19. In the study overall: Specimens from acute and convalescent COVID-19 originated in the United States, Italy and Spain. T cells, B-cell-depleted T cells, or PBMCs provided the cDNA or gDNA that served as material.

The V end was cut by 0 bases, the J end by 1 base, with 14 bases between. The CDR3 runs 17 residues. Per the germline V gene, CDR1 is LGHNA and CDR2 is YNFKEQ. The authors' processing: Amplification from reference gene primers served as the basis for estimated nucleated cell counts. Profiling relied on immunoSEQ multiplex PCR, and the TCRdb table lists in-frame clones only, not all of them. D and trimming come from the DNA, and the V and J calls and clone size come from that table. This table holds 50,000 or so clones, 80% to 95% found once. Input material: peripheral blood. The sequence was collected from a human donor with active COVID-19. The donor label of this sample is uncertain. The V and J genes are TRBV4-2 and TRBJ2-3; D perhaps matches TRBD2 (7 bases). The CDR3 DNA reads TGTGCCAGCAGCCAAGATTTCGGGGGGCGGGGCACAGATACGCAGTATTTT. This sequence encodes CASSQDFGGRGTDTQYF.